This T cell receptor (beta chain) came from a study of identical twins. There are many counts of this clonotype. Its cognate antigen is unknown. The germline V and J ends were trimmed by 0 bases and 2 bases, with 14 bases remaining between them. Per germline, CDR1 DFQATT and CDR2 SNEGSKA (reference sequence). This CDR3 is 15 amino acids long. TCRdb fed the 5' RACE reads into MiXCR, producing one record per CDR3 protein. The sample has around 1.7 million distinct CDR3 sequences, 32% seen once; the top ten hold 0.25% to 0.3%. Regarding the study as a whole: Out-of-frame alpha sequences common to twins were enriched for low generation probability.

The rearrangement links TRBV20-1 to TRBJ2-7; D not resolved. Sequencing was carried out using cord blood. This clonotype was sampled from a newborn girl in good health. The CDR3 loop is CSARDPSTYTYEQYF. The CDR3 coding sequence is TGCAGTGCTAGAGATCCGAGCACTTACACCTACGAGCAGTACTTC.